These 22 T cell receptor beta chains originate from one sample sequenced in a study of cytomegalovirus exposure and HLA in healthy donors. Researchers ran the PCR with 60 Vbeta and 13 Jbeta primers. Libraries were prepared by immunoSEQ multiplex PCR; TCRdb keeps only in-frame clonotypes and omits some of them. The table has just over 200,000 clones, 70% seen once. The source material was PBMCs. The receptors stem from a man in his forties in good health and CMV-seropositive.

The V and J genes are TRBV6-1 and TRBJ2-7, with 7 bases matching TRBD1. The CDR3 length is 13 residues. With V trimmed by 6 bases and J by 0 bases, 2 bases remained unmatched. Germline assignment: CDR1 MNHNS and CDR2 SASEGT. CDR3 amino acids: CASSRQGSYEQYF. The CDR3, as DNA: TGTGCCAGCAGCCGACAGGGCTCCTACGAGCAGTACTTC.

About this clone: It is likely a read error, because the conserved phenylalanine at the end of the CDR3 is missing. The V call is TRBV5-8, the J call TRBJ1-6; D is unresolved. V dropped 4 bases and J dropped 7 bases, with 12 bases sitting between them. The CDR3 is made up of 14 amino acids. The germline V gene encodes CDR1 SGHTS and CDR2 YDEGEE. The DNA of the CDR3 is TGTGCCAGCAGCCTTGGGCCGGGGAATTCACCCCTCCACCTT. It codes for CASSLGPGNSPLHL.

V usage is TRBV29-1 and J usage is TRBJ1-3, with 9 bases that match TRBD1. Per the germline V gene, CDR1 is SQVTM and CDR2 is ANQGSEA. The CDR3 has 15 amino acids. J gave up 3 bases and V 6 bases, and 9 bases lay outside the gene matches. This chain's CDR3 is CSVATGGRGGNTIYF. For the CDR3, the DNA is TGCAGCGTCGCCACAGGGGGCAGAGGTGGAAACACCATATATTTT.

This clone occurred a few times. The chain uses TRBV9 and TRBJ2-7; 8 positions match TRBD2. The junction had 20 bases not matched to a gene; V was cut back by 4 bases and J by 5 bases. Germline values: CDR1 SGDLS, CDR2 YYNGEE. The CDR3 is made up of 18 amino acids. In DNA form, the CDR3 reads TGTGCCAGCAGCCCCCATCTGGGACACCCGACCGGGGGGGACGAGCAGTACTTC. This translates into CASSPHLGHPTGGDEQYF.

The chain carries TRBV5-1 and TRBJ2-3; D not certain. Germline loops: CDR1 SGHRS, CDR2 YFSETQ. The CDR3 loop spans 13 amino acids. Trimming removed 0 bases from V and 2 bases from J, with 4 bases in between. This CDR3 reads CASSLGYTDTQYF. CDR3 nucleotides: TGCGCCAGCAGCTTGGGCTACACAGATACGCAGTATTTT.

The chain carries TRBV4-3 and TRBJ2-3; D not resolved. This CDR3 is 13 amino acids long. Germline V gene sequence: CDR1 LGHNA, CDR2 YSLEER. The V end was cut by 0 bases, the J end by 4 bases, with 5 bases between. As DNA, the CDR3 is TGCGCCAGCAGCCAAGATTTCGCAGATACGCAGTATTTT. Protein: CASSQDFADTQYF.

The V call is TRBV2, the J call TRBJ1-2; possibly TRBD1 for D (6 bases). Germline-derived CDR1 and CDR2 are SNHLY and FYNNEI. The V end lost 4 bases, the J end lost 3 bases, and 12 bases lay between the germline ends. The CDR3 runs 14 residues. This CDR3 reads CASSGQGIYYGYTF. In DNA form, the CDR3 reads TGTGCCAGCAGTGGGCAGGGGATTTACTATGGCTACACCTTC.

The chain links TRBV14 to TRBJ1-2; D ambiguous. From germline, CDR1 is SGHDN and CDR2 FVKESK. Trimming took 0 bases from V and 3 from J, leaving 17 bases between them. There are 17 residues in the CDR3. CDR3: CASSQDGLEAEYYGYTF. The CDR3 DNA follows: TGTGCCAGCAGCCAAGATGGTTTGGAGGCAGAATACTATGGCTACACCTTC.

The chain combines TRBV5-8 with TRBJ1-5; 9 positions agree with TRBD1. Looked up from germline, CDR1 is SGHTS and CDR2 is YDEGEE. This CDR3 is built from 16 residues. V shed 2 bases and J 0 bases; nucleotides not matched to a gene: 3. The CDR3 is CASSFDRGFSNQPQHF. CDR3 bases: TGTGCCAGCAGCTTTGACAGGGGGTTTAGCAATCAGCCCCAGCATTTT. Together with reference TRBV5-8 and TRBJ1-5, the CDR3 gives the full variable domain: EAGVTQSPTHLIKTRGQQATLRCSPISGHTSVYWYQQALGLGLQFLLWYDEGEERNRGNFPPRFSGRQFPNYSSELNVNALELEDSALYLCASSFDRGFSNQPQHFGDGTRLSIL.

V usage is TRBV9 and J usage is TRBJ2-1; TRBD2 matches 12 bases. Germline lookup yields CDR1 SGDLS and CDR2 YYNGEE. The CDR3 runs to 15 residues. V shed 0 bases and J 9 bases; nucleotides not matched to a gene: 4. CDR3 DNA sequence: TGTGCCAGCAGCGTAGAACTAGCGGGGGGCGGTGAGCAGTTCTTC. Translated: CASSVELAGGGEQFF.

The rearrangement links TRBV19 to TRBJ2-7; 8 nucleotides agree with TRBD1. CDR1 and CDR2 from the germline V gene are LNHDA and SQIVND (reference sequence). V shed 6 bases and J 1 base; nucleotides not matched to a gene: 5. The CDR3 is 14 residues long. In DNA form, the CDR3 reads TGTGCCAGTAGCCAGGGGGCTAAATCCTACGAGCAGTACTTC. The encoded protein is CASSQGAKSYEQYF.

The V call is TRBV5-1, the J call TRBJ2-7; no clear D. Trimming took 4 bases from V and 5 from J, leaving 10 bases between them. Germline CDR1 reads SGHRS; CDR2 reads YFSETQ. The CDR3 runs to 12 residues. Here the CDR3 DNA reads TGCGCCAGCAGCCCTTATCCGGACGAGCAGTACTTC. Its protein product is CASSPYPDEQYF.

V and J are TRBV7-9 and TRBJ2-7; weak D call: TRBD1 (5 bases). This CDR3 is 14 amino acids long. Germline V gene sequence: CDR1 SEHNR, CDR2 FQNEAQ (reference sequence). Trimming took off 3 bases at V and 3 bases at J, with 12 bases between the two ends. The CDR3 DNA is TGTGCCAGCAGCTTGGGGCCCATCGGCTACGAGCAGTACTTC. Residues: CASSLGPIGYEQYF.

The rearrangement uses TRBV2 and TRBJ2-1, with D perhaps matching TRBD2 (6 bases). The CDR3 loop spans 13 amino acids. The V and J ends lost 4 bases and 7 bases respectively, with 11 bases between them. CDR1 and CDR2 (germline): SNHLY, FYNNEI. DNA for the CDR3: TGTGCCAGCAGTGGGACTATACTAAATGAGCAGTTCTTC. This codes for CASSGTILNEQFF. Filled out from reference TRBV2 and TRBJ2-1, the complete variable domain reads EPEVTQTPSHQVTQMGQEVILRCVPISNHLYFYWYRQILGQKVEFLVSFYNNEISEKSEIFDDQFSVERPDGSNFTLKIRSTKLEDSAMYFCASSGTILNEQFFGPGTRLTVL.

CDR3 DNA sequence: TGCAGCGTTGATAGCTCCGGGGAGCTGTTTTTT. It is translated as CSVDSSGELFF. The chain has TRBV29-1 and TRBJ2-2, with D hard to call. Trimming pared 3 bases from V and 6 bases from J, leaving 5 bases between. Germline V gives CDR1 SQVTM, CDR2 ANQGSEA. This CDR3 is 11 amino acids long.

CDR3 residues: CASSQDPSGGADIQYF. The CDR3 DNA follows: TGTGCCAGCAGCCAAGATCCTAGCGGGGGGGCGGACATTCAGTACTTC. V gene TRBV4-2 combines with J gene TRBJ2-4; 12 nucleotides align to TRBD2. The CDR3 length is 16 residues. Looked up from germline, CDR1 is LGHNA and CDR2 is YNFKEQ. V shed 0 bases and J 8 bases; nucleotides not matched to a gene: 5.

A few counts support this clone. The same CDR3 can be traced to other DNA sequences in this sample. The V gene is TRBV18, the J gene TRBJ1-5, with D unclear. CDR1 and CDR2 from the germline V gene are KGHSH and LQKENI. V dropped 2 bases and J dropped 0 bases, with 5 bases sitting between them. The CDR3 sequence is 14 residues long. The CDR3 reads CASSPGDSNQPQHF. The CDR3 nucleotides read TGTGCCAGCTCACCAGGAGATAGCAATCAGCCCCAGCATTTT.

The V call is TRBV9, the J call TRBJ2-1, with 12 nucleotides matching TRBD2. After removal of 1 base from V and 2 bases from J, the junction contained 4 bases not matched to a gene. CDR3 length equals 17 residues. Germline V gives CDR1 SGDLS, CDR2 YYNGEE. The chain's CDR3 is CASSVTSGGNPYNEQFF. CDR3 nucleotide sequence: TGTGCCAGCAGCGTAACTAGCGGGGGGAATCCCTACAATGAGCAGTTCTTC.

In this sample, this clone turned up once. V usage is TRBV28 and J usage is TRBJ1-5; D ambiguous. There are 14 residues in the CDR3. Germline-derived CDR1 and CDR2 are MDHEN and SYDVKM. V lost 5 bases, J lost 0 bases, and 8 bases lay in between. The CDR3 bases are TGTGCCAGCAGTCCCGCGAATAGCAATCAGCCCCAGCATTTT. Its translation: CASSPANSNQPQHF.

The chain couples TRBV6-5 to TRBJ1-6; D not resolved. Germline V lookup: CDR1 MNHEY, CDR2 SVGAGI. Between the trimmed V and J ends, which lost 10 bases and 18 bases, there was a span of 16 bases. The CDR3 runs 10 residues. CDR3 DNA sequence: TGTGCCACCTCCCGGGTGATGGACCACTTT. It codes for CATSRVMDHF.

The genes are TRBV7-2 and TRBJ2-7, with D perhaps TRBD2 (6 bases). Trimming removed 0 bases from V and 0 bases from J, with 6 bases in between. The CDR3 runs 14 residues. Germline CDR1 and CDR2: SGHTA and FQGNSA. The DNA for the CDR3 is TGTGCCAGCAGCTTAGCGGGGGGCTCCTACGAGCAGTACTTC. Amino acids: CASSLAGGSYEQYF.

Comments on this clone: This sample also contains other DNA sequences that code for the same CDR3. The chain combines TRBV6-5 with TRBJ1-1; D gene uncertain. Germline values: CDR1 MNHEY, CDR2 SVGAGI. The CDR3 loop spans 13 amino acids. Trimming left V 2 bases short and J 2 bases short, with 6 bases between. The CDR3 protein is CASSYAGNTEAFF. CDR3 DNA: TGTGCCAGCAGTTACGCAGGAAACACTGAAGCTTTCTTT.